The 16 T cell receptor beta chains reported below all come from one sample, sequenced in a study of blood T cell repertoires in COVID-19. Using immunoSEQ multiplex PCR, the repertoire was profiled, and TCRdb retains in-frame clones only, with some absent. This sample has over 200,000 clones, with 88% found just once. Source material: peripheral blood. Receptors were obtained from a woman under 40 with acute or convalescent COVID-19.

The rearrangement links TRBV27 to TRBJ1-5; a possible D gene is TRBD1 (5 bases). CDR1 is MNHEY, CDR2 SMNVEV, per germline (reference sequence). This CDR3 is 15 amino acids long. Trimming left V 6 bases short and J 5 bases short, with 17 bases between. The CDR3 region is CASSIGGTEYQPQHF. CDR3 coding DNA: TGTGCCAGCAGCATTGGGGGGACGGAATATCAGCCCCAGCATTTT.

The chain combines TRBV10-3 with TRBJ2-7, with 9 bases that match TRBD1. CDR1 and CDR2 (germline): ENHRY, SYGVKD. Trimming removed 5 bases from V and 1 base from J; junction bases left unmatched: 3. The CDR3 sequence is 14 residues long. CDR3 in DNA: TGTGCCATCAGTCTGGGACAGGGATCCTACGAGCAGTACTTC. As protein: CAISLGQGSYEQYF.

The V and J genes are TRBV30 and TRBJ1-6; D gene unclear. This CDR3 spans 13 amino acids. The V end lost 4 bases, the J end lost 14 bases, and 18 bases lay between the germline ends. In germline, CDR1 is GTSNPN, CDR2 SVGIG (reference sequence). The CDR3 sequence is CAWTPNGNSALHF. For the CDR3, the DNA is TGTGCCTGGACCCCTAACGGGAATTCGGCCCTCCACTTT. The whole variable domain, remainder taken from reference TRBV30 and TRBJ1-6, is SQTIHQWPATLVQPVGSPLSLECTVEGTSNPNLYWYRQAAGRGLQLLFYSVGIGQISSEVPQNLSASRPQDRQFILSSKKLLLSDSGFYLCAWTPNGNSALHFGNGTRLTVT.

The chain has TRBV7-2 and TRBJ1-3, with D perhaps TRBD1 (6 bases). The V and J ends lost 5 bases and 1 base respectively, with 15 bases between them. Germline CDR1 reads SGHTA; CDR2 reads FQGNSA. The CDR3 loop spans 16 amino acids. Here the CDR3 DNA reads TGTGCCAGCAGCCCGCGGACAGCCCCATCTGGAAACACCATATATTTT. Translated: CASSPRTAPSGNTIYF.

The chain has TRBV29-1 and TRBJ1-5; no clear D. V shed 6 bases and J shed 0 bases, with 6 bases lying between them. The germline gives CDR1 SQVTM, CDR2 ANQGSEA. This CDR3 region has 12 residues. The CDR3 coding sequence is TGCAGCGTCGGAGATAGCAATCAGCCCCAGCATTTT. This translates into CSVGDSNQPQHF.

This clone was detected once. The J gene is TRBJ2-4, the V gene TRBV6-2 or TRBV6-3; the match to TRBD1 covers 7 bases. The CDR3 spans 15 residues. V shed 1 base and J 2 bases; nucleotides not matched to a gene: 2. CDR1 and CDR2 (germline): MNHEY, SVGEGT. DNA for the CDR3: TGTGCCAGCAGTTACTACAGGGGAACCAAAAACATTCAGTACTTC. Translated: CASSYYRGTKNIQYF.

The chain employs TRBV14 and TRBJ2-3, with TRBD2 identical over 14 bases. CDR1 is SGHDN and CDR2 is FVKESK in the germline V gene. Trimming removed 4 bases from V and 5 bases from J; junction bases left unmatched: 14. This CDR3 has 19 residues. CDR3 nucleotide sequence: TGTGCCAGCAGCCGAATAGCCGGGACTAGCGGGAGACAGATAGATACGCAGTATTTT. Residues: CASSRIAGTSGRQIDTQYF.

The chain uses TRBV5-1 and TRBJ2-6; 8 nucleotides match TRBD1. Germline V gene data show CDR1 as SGHRS and CDR2 as YFSETQ. This CDR3 is built from 19 residues. The J segment lost 1 base and the V segment lost 0 bases, leaving 9 bases of the junction unmatched. The CDR3: CASSLGGTGLLSGANVLTF. CDR3 sequence (DNA): TGCGCCAGCAGCTTGGGCGGGACAGGTCTTTTATCTGGGGCCAACGTCCTGACTTTC.

The chain couples TRBV25-1 to TRBJ1-1, with 7 nucleotides matching TRBD1. The length of the CDR3 is 16 residues. The ends lost 4 bases at V and 0 bases at J; junction bases unmatched: 8. CDR1 is MGHDK, CDR2 SYGVNS, per germline. CDR3 sequence reads: CASSVNRDRLNTEAFF. The CDR3 nucleotides read TGTGCCAGCAGTGTTAACCGGGACAGACTGAACACTGAAGCTTTCTTT.

This clone was picked up a small number of times. The chain is built from TRBV11-3 and TRBJ2-7, with 7 bases lining up with TRBD1. V shed 4 bases and J 2 bases; nucleotides not matched to a gene: 11. Germline V CDR1 and CDR2: SGHNT, YENEEA. The CDR3 runs 16 residues. The DNA for the CDR3 is TGTGCCAGCAGCTCGGTAGCCTGGGGACAGACCTACGAGCAGTACTTC. Its protein product is CASSSVAWGQTYEQYF.

The chain employs TRBV12-3 or TRBV12-4 and TRBJ1-2; no firm D call. Trimming pared 6 bases from V and 3 bases from J, leaving 5 bases between. The CDR3 sequence is 11 residues long. DNA of the CDR3: TGTGCCAGCAGGGCATACTATGGCTACACCTTC. It is translated as CASRAYYGYTF.

This chain uses TRBV12-3 or TRBV12-4 with TRBJ2-3, with D unresolved. The length of the CDR3 is 12 residues. V lost 5 bases, J lost 2 bases, and 5 bases lay in between. In DNA form, the CDR3 reads TGTGCCAGCAGTCCCTACACAGATACGCAGTATTTT. This sequence encodes CASSPYTDTQYF.

The V and J genes are TRBV18 and TRBJ2-1; 12 nucleotides line up with TRBD2. CDR1 and CDR2 from the germline V gene are KGHSH and LQKENI. Trimming removed 7 bases from V and 0 bases from J; junction bases left unmatched: 19. CDR3 length: 21 residues. Written as DNA, the CDR3 is TGTGCCAGCTGCTCCGACCGCCGACTAGCGGGAGAGGGGAGCTCCTACAATGAGCAGTTCTTC. It is translated as CASCSDRRLAGEGSSYNEQFF.

Turning to this clone: The junction departs from the called germline gene at one end, perhaps through a read error. CDR3 protein: CSGEPGLAVGSSYNEQFF. The CDR3 DNA sequence: TGCAGCGGTGAACCGGGACTAGCGGTTGGGAGCTCCTACAATGAGCAGTTCTTC. The gene calls are TRBV29-1 and TRBJ2-1; TRBD2 matches 11 bases. The length of the CDR3 is 18 residues. Germline CDR1 is SQVTM and CDR2 is ANQGSEA.

The gene calls are TRBV5-1 and TRBJ1-5; 7 nucleotides agree with TRBD1. CDR1 is SGHRS, CDR2 YFSETQ, per germline. The CDR3 covers 15 residues. Losses at the gene ends were 1 base for V and 2 bases for J; bases not matched to a gene: 3. This chain's CDR3 is CASSLTGDGNQPQHF. In DNA, the CDR3 is TGCGCCAGCAGCTTGACAGGGGATGGCAATCAGCCCCAGCATTTT.

The chain recombines TRBV3-1 (or the pseudogene TRBV3-2) with TRBJ2-7; the match to TRBD2 covers 7 bases. The CDR3 runs 15 residues. CDR1 and CDR2 (germline): LGHDT, YNNKEL (reference sequence). V lost 1 base, J lost 1 base, and 4 bases stayed unmatched. The CDR3 loop is CASSQVPSGSYEQYF. CDR3 sequence (DNA): TGTGCCAGCAGCCAAGTCCCTAGCGGTTCCTACGAGCAGTACTTC.